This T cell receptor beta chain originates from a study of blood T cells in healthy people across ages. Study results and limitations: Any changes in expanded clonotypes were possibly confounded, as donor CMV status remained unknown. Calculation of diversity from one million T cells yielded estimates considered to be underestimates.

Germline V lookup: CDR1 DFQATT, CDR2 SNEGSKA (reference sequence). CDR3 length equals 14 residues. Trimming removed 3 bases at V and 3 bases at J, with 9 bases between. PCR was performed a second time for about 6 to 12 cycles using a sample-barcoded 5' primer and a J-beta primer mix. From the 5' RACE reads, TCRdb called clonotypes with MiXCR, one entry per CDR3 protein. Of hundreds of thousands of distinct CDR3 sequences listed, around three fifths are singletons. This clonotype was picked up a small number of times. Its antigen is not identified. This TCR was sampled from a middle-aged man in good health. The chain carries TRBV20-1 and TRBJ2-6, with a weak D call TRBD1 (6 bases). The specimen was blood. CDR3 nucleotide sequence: TGCAGTGCTAGTAACAGGGATGGGGCCAACGTCCTGACTTTC. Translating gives CSASNRDGANVLTF.